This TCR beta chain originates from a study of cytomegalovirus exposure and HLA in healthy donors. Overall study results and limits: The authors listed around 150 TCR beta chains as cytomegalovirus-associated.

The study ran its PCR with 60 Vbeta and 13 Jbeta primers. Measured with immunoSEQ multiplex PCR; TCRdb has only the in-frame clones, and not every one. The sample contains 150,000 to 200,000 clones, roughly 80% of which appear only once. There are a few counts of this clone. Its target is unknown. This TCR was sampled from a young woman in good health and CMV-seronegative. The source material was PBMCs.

CDR3 loop: CASSSRGATGVTYEQYF. For the CDR3, the DNA is TGTGCCAGCAGTTCTCGGGGTGCGACAGGGGTGACCTACGAGCAGTACTTC. The chain joins TRBV5-4 to TRBJ2-7; 8 bases fit TRBD1. The CDR3 contains 17 residues. The trim removed 5 bases at V and 2 bases at J, leaving 15 bases unmatched. In germline, CDR1 is SGHNT, CDR2 YYREEE (reference sequence).